These T cell receptor beta chains were read from a single sample in a study of blood T cells in healthy people across ages. TCRdb reprocessed the 5' RACE reads with MiXCR, giving one entry per CDR3 protein. In the table there are some 690,000 distinct CDR3 sequences, 20% to 25% of which are singletons. Sequencing was performed on blood. These TCRs come from a man between 65 and 85 years old in good health. Each CDR3 is given with its conserved first and last residue. A D gene is named only where the DNA matches it firmly. Not every row has a clone size; where given, it reads once, few, many or a size class.

d_call,v_call,j_call,clone_size,cdr3_aa,cdr3_nt
-,TRBV5-5,TRBJ1-1,-,CASSSWGAGNTEAFF,TGTGCCAGCAGCTCTTGGGGGGCGGGGAACACTGAAGCTTTCTTT
TRBD1,TRBV4-2,TRBJ2-5,-,CASSQSGQMETQYF,TGTGCCAGCAGCCAGTCGGGACAGATGGAGACCCAGTACTTC
TRBD1,TRBV12-3/TRBV12-4,TRBJ2-3,-,CASSLDRGKDTQYF,TGTGCCAGCAGTTTGGACAGGGGCAAAGATACGCAGTATTTT
-,TRBV7-9,TRBJ1-1,few,CASSFGQSHAEAFF,TGTGCCAGCAGCTTCGGACAGAGTCACGCTGAAGCTTTCTTT
TRBD2,TRBV9,TRBJ2-7,few,CASSADQAGPYEQYF,TGTGCCAGCAGCGCCGACCAAGCGGGGCCCTACGAGCAGTACTTC
TRBD1,TRBV4-1,TRBJ1-2,-,CASSLGQGNDPGGYTF,TGCGCCAGCAGCCTGGGACAGGGTAATGATCCTGGTGGCTACACCTTC
-,TRBV12-3/TRBV12-4,TRBJ1-2,-,CASSLGRVKGYTF,TGTGCCAGCAGTTTAGGGAGGGTTAAAGGCTACACCTTC
TRBD1,TRBV4-3,TRBJ2-3,-,CATVPVTGQGEGTDTQYF,TGCGCCACAGTGCCAGTGACCGGACAGGGTGAGGGCACAGATACGCAGTATTTT
-,TRBV5-1,TRBJ2-1,-,CASSLGGERYNEQFF,TGCGCCAGCAGCTTAGGGGGGGAGCGATACAATGAGCAGTTCTTC
TRBD2,TRBV5-5,TRBJ2-2,-,CASSSLAGEGSGELFF,TGTGCCAGCAGCAGCCTAGCGGGAGAAGGGTCCGGGGAGCTGTTTTTT
-,TRBV7-2,TRBJ1-1,-,CASSQRAEAFF,TGTGCCAGCAGCCAACGGGCAGAAGCTTTCTTT
TRBD1,TRBV29-1,TRBJ1-2,-,CSVRLRTGGGGYTF,TGCAGCGTCCGGTTACGAACAGGGGGCGGCGGCTACACCTTC
-,TRBV3-1,TRBJ2-1,few,CASSPRLEPYNEQFF,TGTGCCAGCAGCCCCCGACTAGAGCCCTACAATGAGCAGTTCTTC
-,TRBV20-1,TRBJ2-6,few,CSAFSLAGANVLTF,TGCAGTGCCTTCTCGTTGGCGGGGGCCAACGTCCTGACTTTC
-,TRBV27,TRBJ1-5,many,CASSLRGAGQPQHF,TGTGCCAGCAGTTTAAGGGGGGCTGGTCAGCCCCAGCATTTT
-,TRBV5-1,TRBJ2-7,many,CASSLAIQIYEQYF,TGCGCCAGCAGCTTGGCCATACAGATATACGAGCAGTACTTC
TRBD2,TRBV10-3,TRBJ2-3,-,CAISESVAGGTDTQYF,TGTGCCATCAGTGAGTCGGTTGCGGGGGGCACAGATACGCAGTATTTT
TRBD1,TRBV6-1,TRBJ1-1,few,CASSYSGQDTEAFF,TGTGCCAGCAGCTATAGCGGACAGGACACTGAAGCTTTCTTT
TRBD1,TRBV12-3/TRBV12-4,TRBJ2-1,-,CASSFSGQDTAEQSF,TGTGCCAGCAGTTTCTCCGGACAGGATACCGCTGAGCAGTCCTTC
TRBD1,TRBV12-3/TRBV12-4,TRBJ1-6,few,CASTQGDTYNSPLHF,TGTGCCAGCACCCAGGGGGACACCTATAATTCACCCCTCCACTTT
TRBD2,TRBV12-3/TRBV12-4,TRBJ2-3,-,CASSLPSIAGRADTQYF,TGTGCCAGCAGTTTGCCCTCTATAGCGGGAAGGGCAGATACGCAGTATTTT
TRBD2,TRBV7-6,TRBJ2-3,-,CASSSLAGPSTDTQYF,TGTGCCAGCAGCTCCCTAGCGGGACCTAGCACAGATACGCAGTATTTT